This T cell receptor (beta chain) was obtained from a study of T cell repertoires in cytomegalovirus infection. Study as a whole: Public TCR beta signatures marked donors with CMV infection and the matching HLA. Findings and caveats of the study: CMV carriers having the relevant HLA were flagged by cumulative public TCR beta family frequency.

TCRdb called the reads again in MiXCR, with one record for every CDR3 protein. The table has hundreds of thousands of distinct CDR3 sequences, roughly a quarter seen once; the top ten hold approximately 8.2%. In the case of this clonotype: The antigen is undetermined.

V shed 7 bases and J 3 bases; nucleotides not matched to a gene: 8. The V gene's germline CDR1 is MNHEY and CDR2 SVGEGT. CDR3 length: 15 amino acids. The chain joins TRBV6-2 or TRBV6-3 to TRBJ2-1, with TRBD2 matching 8 bases. The sequenced material came from CD8+ T cells from PBMCs. This receptor was identified in a human donor in good health (CMV status not recorded). Some clones in this sample may be carry-over from other donors' samples. The CDR3 region has the DNA TGTGCCAGCACCAACGGGGCGGGGGGCTACAATGAGCAGTTCTTC. Its translation: CASTNGAGGYNEQFF.